This is a list of T cell receptor beta chains from one sample in a study of shared clonotypes between healthy human individuals. The data were produced by immunoSEQ multiplex PCR, yet TCRdb's version contains in-frame clones alone and is incomplete. This table holds some 660,000 clones, around 73% found once. The sample taken for sequencing was memory CD4+ T cells sorted from blood. The receptors come from a woman under 40 in good health. The CDR3 runs from the conserved cysteine through the conserved F or W. A D gene is named only where the DNA matches it firmly. Clone size is not always given. Where it is, it says once, few, many or a class for expanded clones.

D,J,V,size,DNA,CDR3
.,TRBJ2-1,TRBV29-1,.,TGCAGCGTTGGGGAGAGCTCCTACAATGAGCAGTTCTTC,CSVGESSYNEQFF
TRBD1,TRBJ1-2,TRBV2,.,TGTGCCAGCATGGGACAGGCCAGAACCCACTTCTATGGCTACACCTTC,CASMGQARTHFYGYTF
TRBD2,TRBJ2-3,TRBV7-3,.,TGTGCCAGCAGCCCCGCGGGACTAGGGGGCACAGATACGCAGTATTTT,CASSPAGLGGTDTQYF
.,TRBJ1-2,TRBV5-4,.,TGTGCCAGCAGCTTGCCCGAGATGTTAAGTGGCTACACCTTC,CASSLPEMLSGYTF
.,TRBJ2-7,TRBV11-2,.,TGTGCCAGCAGCTTAACCTGGGACTACGAGCAGTACTTC,CASSLTWDYEQYF
TRBD1,TRBJ2-7,TRBV6-5,many,TGTGCCAGCAGTAAGGAGGCAGGGGGCCACGAGCAGTACTTC,CASSKEAGGHEQYF
TRBD2,TRBJ2-1,TRBV14,.,TGTGCCAGCAGCCAAAATTGGATAGCGGGAGGGGAGAATGAGCAGTTCTTC,CASSQNWIAGGENEQFF
.,TRBJ1-1,TRBV11-3,.,TGTGCCAGCAGCTTGGCTAGGAACACTGAAGCTTTCTTT,CASSLARNTEAFF
.,TRBJ2-2,TRBV7-7,.,TGTGCCAGCAGCTTAAGGGAGAACACCGGGGAGCTGTTTTTT,CASSLRENTGELFF
TRBD2,TRBJ2-3,TRBV30,.,TGTGCCTGGAGTTGGGGACTAGCGGGAGGGCCACCAGATACGCAGTATTTT,CAWSWGLAGGPPDTQYF
.,TRBJ2-7,TRBV7-9,.,TGTGCCAGCAGCGACGACTACGACGAGCAGTACTTC,CASSDDYDEQYF
.,TRBJ1-1,TRBV28,.,TGTGCCAGCACCGTCACAGGGAAGAACACTGAAGCTTTCTTT,CASTVTGKNTEAFF
.,TRBJ2-6,TRBV5-4,.,TGTGCCAGCAGCCCGGAGCCCCACGGTGGGGCCAACGTCCTGACTTTC,CASSPEPHGGANVLTF
TRBD2,TRBJ2-5,TRBV6-1,.,TGTGCCAGCAGTGGGTCGACTAGCGGAGGCCAAGAGACCCAGTACTTC,CASSGSTSGGQETQYF
.,TRBJ1-1,TRBV11-2,.,TGTGCCAGCAGCCATCCTTTGTCGGGCGCTGAAGCTTTCTTT,CASSHPLSGAEAFF
.,TRBJ2-3,TRBV10-3,few,TGTGCCATCAGTGACCGGGAGGATACGCAGTATTTT,CAISDREDTQYF
TRBD1,TRBJ1-5,TRBV19,.,TGTGCCAGTAGCGAGAACAGGGGTTTCGGCAATCAGCCCCAGCATTTT,CASSENRGFGNQPQHF
.,TRBJ2-2,TRBV6-5,once,TGTGCCAGCAGTTTTAGGGGGACGAACACCGGGGAGCTGTTTTTT,CASSFRGTNTGELFF
.,TRBJ2-3,TRBV5-1,.,TGCGCCTCCAATTCGGGGATTGAGCAGTATTTT,CASNSGIEQYF
.,TRBJ1-5,TRBV6-1,.,TGTGCCAGCATTGGGGGGCCTAATCAGCCCCAGCATTTT,CASIGGPNQPQHF
.,TRBJ1-1,TRBV19,.,TGTGCCAGTAGTATAGATTTTCGAGATGGTGAAGCTTTCTTT,CASSIDFRDGEAFF
.,TRBJ1-3,TRBV2,few,TGTGCCAGCAGTGCGCTGAGTGGTGGTGGAAACACCATATATTTT,CASSALSGGGNTIYF
.,TRBJ2-2,TRBV6-1,many,TGTGCCAGCACCCCGGGGGAGACCGGGGAGCTGTTTTTT,CASTPGETGELFF
.,TRBJ2-7,TRBV11-2,.,TGTGCCAGCAGCGCCGAGAATATAAATGTGTACTTC,CASSAENINVYF
.,TRBJ2-3,TRBV25-1,once,TGTGCCAGCAGGCCTAGCCAAGGTACGCAGTATTTT,CASRPSQGTQYF
TRBD2,TRBJ2-7,TRBV5-1,.,TGCGCCAGCAGCCCAAATCGCGGGAGGCCCTCGGGCGAGCAGTACTTC,CASSPNRGRPSGEQYF
.,TRBJ2-2,TRBV2,.,TGTGCCAGCAACCTCGCGGGGCAGGAAACCGGGGAGCTGTTTTTT,CASNLAGQETGELFF
.,TRBJ2-1,TRBV4-1,few,TGCGCCAGCCATCAGCCAGGAGGTAATGAGCAGTTCTTC,CASHQPGGNEQFF
.,TRBJ1-5,TRBV27,.,TGTGCCAGCAGTCTCCCATCGGGCGAGCCCCAGCATTTT,CASSLPSGEPQHF
.,TRBJ2-6,TRBV28,.,TGTGCCAGCAGCTCCCTCGTGGGGCATACTGGGGCCAACGTCCTGACTTTC,CASSSLVGHTGANVLTF
TRBD2,TRBJ2-7,TRBV10-3,.,TGTGCCACTCGGACTAGCGGGGGTTATGAGGAGCAGTACTTC,CATRTSGGYEEQYF
.,TRBJ2-3,TRBV5-1,few,TGCGCCAGCGAGGCAGGGAGTGTCACAGATACGCAGTATTTT,CASEAGSVTDTQYF
TRBD1,TRBJ1-5,TRBV28,.,TGTGCCAGCGACAGGGGGACAAGCAATCAGCCCCAGCATTTT,CASDRGTSNQPQHF
.,TRBJ2-7,TRBV5-4,.,TGTGCCAGCAGCGCGGACTCCAAGGTTTGGTCCTACGAGCAGTACTTC,CASSADSKVWSYEQYF
.,TRBJ2-7,TRBV10-2,.,TGCGCCAGCAGTGAGTGGGGTCAGTACACCTACGAGCAGTACTTC,CASSEWGQYTYEQYF
.,TRBJ2-7,TRBV28,.,TGTGCCAGCAGTTTAGGCATCTACGAGCAGTACTTC,CASSLGIYEQYF
.,TRBJ2-7,TRBV6-4,.,TGTGCCAGCAGTGACTCGGCTAGCGCCACCTACGAGCAGTACTTC,CASSDSASATYEQYF
TRBD2,TRBJ2-2,TRBV30,.,TGTGCCTGGACTAGCGGGGATTGGGGCGGGGAGCTGTTTTTT,CAWTSGDWGGELFF
.,TRBJ2-5,TRBV7-7,.,TGTGCCAGCAGCTTACATGGCCTACAAGAGACCCAGTACTTC,CASSLHGLQETQYF